This is a list of T cell receptor beta chains from one sample in a study of OX40 agonist ivuxolimab in advanced cancers. The method was immunoSEQ multiplex PCR; TCRdb's version includes in-frame clones alone and lacks a portion of them. The top ten hold over 0.25% of the sample, which has more than 75,000 clones, around 86% seen once. The sequencing used CD4+ or CD8+ T cells sorted from blood, collected in a trial of the OX40 agonist ivuxolimab. The receptors stem from an adult with an advanced solid tumor such as melanoma, head and neck, liver or kidney cancer. CDR3s include the opening cysteine and the closing phenylalanine or tryptophan. D genes are given only for firm matches. Size tells how often a clone was seen (once, few, many) or the class of an expanded clone, and some rows leave it out.

J: TRBJ2-1; D: NA; size: NA; V: TRBV2; DNA: TGTGCCAGCAGTGGAAGCGGAGAGCAGTTCTTC; CDR3: CASSGSGEQFF
J: TRBJ2-7; D: NA; size: NA; V: TRBV7-2; DNA: TGTGCCAGCAGCTTAGCGAGGGTCGAGCAGTACTTC; CDR3: CASSLARVEQYF
J: TRBJ1-1; D: NA; size: NA; V: TRBV7-2; DNA: TGTGCCAGCAGCTTAATAAACACTGAAGCTTTCTTT; CDR3: CASSLINTEAFF
J: TRBJ2-3; D: NA; size: NA; V: TRBV6-6; DNA: TGTGCCAGCAGACACGCACTCAAGGGTGGCACAGATACGCAGTATTTT; CDR3: CASRHALKGGTDTQYF
J: TRBJ2-1; D: TRBD2; size: NA; V: TRBV11-3; DNA: TGTGCCAGCAGCAAAAGCGGGGGGTCTTACAATGAGCAGTTCTTC; CDR3: CASSKSGGSYNEQFF
J: TRBJ1-4; D: NA; size: NA; V: TRBV19; DNA: TGTGCCAGTAGTAAACAGACAACAGCCAACCTCGGCGGTGAAAAACTGTTTTTT; CDR3: CASSKQTTANLGGEKLFF
J: TRBJ1-1; D: TRBD1; size: once; V: TRBV11-3; DNA: TGTGCCAGCAGCCCCAGGGGGGGAAGTATCACTGAAGCTTTCTTT; CDR3: CASSPRGGSITEAFF
J: TRBJ2-2; D: TRBD1; size: NA; V: TRBV5-1; DNA: TGCGCCAGCAGCAATTTACAGGGGACCGGGGAGCTGTTTTTT; CDR3: CASSNLQGTGELFF
J: TRBJ2-1; D: TRBD2; size: once; V: TRBV6-1; DNA: TGTGCCAGCAGTGTAAGCGGGGGCCGCAATGAGCAGTTCTTC; CDR3: CASSVSGGRNEQFF
J: TRBJ1-2; D: NA; size: NA; V: TRBV5-4; DNA: TGTGCCAGCAGCCTTGAACCTAGAAACTATGGCTACACCTTC; CDR3: CASSLEPRNYGYTF
J: TRBJ2-5; D: TRBD2; size: NA; V: TRBV4-1; DNA: TGCGCCAGCAGCCAAGGGACGGGAGGGCCGGTAGAGACCCAGTACTTC; CDR3: CASSQGTGGPVETQYF
J: TRBJ2-5; D: NA; size: NA; V: TRBV5-1; DNA: TGCGCCAGCAGCTTGGGAGTCGACTCACGATCTCAAGAGACCCAGTACTTC; CDR3: CASSLGVDSRSQETQYF
J: TRBJ2-5; D: TRBD2; size: once; V: TRBV6-1; DNA: TGTGCCAGCAGTGAAAGGTCTCTAGCGGGGACTTGGGCCCAGTACTTC; CDR3: CASSERSLAGTWAQYF
J: TRBJ2-3; D: NA; size: NA; V: TRBV9; DNA: TGTGCCAGCAGCGTAGTTGGGGGGGCTGGGGATACGCAGTATTTT; CDR3: CASSVVGGAGDTQYF
J: TRBJ1-1; D: NA; size: NA; V: TRBV9; DNA: TGTGCCAGCAGCGTAGGTGGGGGAGAAACAGGGTCTGGAGCAACGAGAGAAGCTTTCTTT; CDR3: CASSVGGGETGSGATREAFF
J: TRBJ1-1; D: NA; size: few; V: TRBV5-5; DNA: TGTGCCAGCAGCTTCAAACCCGCCAACACTGAAGCTTTCTTT; CDR3: CASSFKPANTEAFF
J: TRBJ1-1; D: NA; size: NA; V: TRBV6-5; DNA: TGTGCCAGCAGTTACTCCGGTGCACGCCAAGAAGCTTTCTTT; CDR3: CASSYSGARQEAFF
J: TRBJ1-1; D: NA; size: NA; V: TRBV6-1; DNA: TGTGCTTCCGCAGGGCAGCTGGGCACTGAAGCTTTCTTT; CDR3: CASAGQLGTEAFF
J: TRBJ1-2; D: NA; size: NA; V: TRBV27; DNA: TGTGCCAGCAGCCCCCGTGGGCAGACTATATTTTATGGCTACACCTTC; CDR3: CASSPRGQTIFYGYTF
J: TRBJ1-2; D: NA; size: NA; V: TRBV19; DNA: TGTGCCAGTAGTACCCTAGGATCGGCCTTCTATGGCTACACCTTC; CDR3: CASSTLGSAFYGYTF
J: TRBJ1-1; D: NA; size: NA; V: TRBV11-1; DNA: TGTGCCAGCAGCTTAGACTTGAACACTGAAGCTTTCTTT; CDR3: CASSLDLNTEAFF
J: TRBJ2-1; D: TRBD2; size: NA; V: TRBV7-2; DNA: TGTGCCAGCAGCCCTAGGGGACTAGCGGTTTACAATGAGCAGTTCTTC; CDR3: CASSPRGLAVYNEQFF
J: TRBJ1-1; D: TRBD1; size: once; V: TRBV5-1; DNA: TGCGCCAGCAGCTCACAGGGGCGGGGGACTGAAGCTTTCTTT; CDR3: CASSSQGRGTEAFF
J: TRBJ1-6; D: NA; size: NA; V: TRBV18; DNA: TGTGCCAGCTCACCAGACACAGGCTCCTATAATTCACCCCTCCACTTT; CDR3: CASSPDTGSYNSPLHF
J: TRBJ2-2; D: NA; size: NA; V: TRBV7-2; DNA: TGTGCCAGCAGCCAGGAGTCTGCGTCGACCGGGGAGCTGTTTTTT; CDR3: CASSQESASTGELFF
J: TRBJ2-6; D: NA; size: NA; V: TRBV5-6; DNA: TGTGCCAGCAGCTTGAAGGGCTCTGGGGCCAACGTCCTGACTTTC; CDR3: CASSLKGSGANVLTF
J: TRBJ1-2; D: NA; size: NA; V: TRBV27; DNA: TGTGCCAGCAGTTTATCGGTTAGGGACACTCCTTATAACTATGGCTACACCTTC; CDR3: CASSLSVRDTPYNYGYTF
J: TRBJ2-7; D: NA; size: NA; V: TRBV18; DNA: TGTGCCAGCTCCACCCCAGCGAGTGCCTACGAGCAGTACTTC; CDR3: CASSTPASAYEQYF
J: TRBJ2-5; D: TRBD2; size: NA; V: TRBV29-1; DNA: TGCAGCGGCTCCGCTAGCGGGCGCCAAGAGACCCAGTACTTC; CDR3: CSGSASGRQETQYF
J: TRBJ2-7; D: NA; size: NA; V: TRBV5-5; DNA: TGTGCCAGCAGCCCAGGGACATTTTCCTACGAGCAGTACTTC; CDR3: CASSPGTFSYEQYF
J: TRBJ2-1; D: TRBD1; size: NA; V: TRBV6-4; DNA: TGTGCCAGCAGCATGGGGACAGAGGCGAATGAGCAGTTCTTC; CDR3: CASSMGTEANEQFF
J: TRBJ1-6; D: NA; size: NA; V: TRBV18; DNA: TGTGCCAGCTCACCACATAATAATTCACCCCTCCACTTT; CDR3: CASSPHNNSPLHF
J: TRBJ2-1; D: NA; size: few; V: TRBV6-1; DNA: TGTGCCAGCATGATGAAGCGGCCCAATGAGCAGTTCTTC; CDR3: CASMMKRPNEQFF
J: TRBJ2-1; D: NA; size: NA; V: TRBV11-2; DNA: TGTGCCAGCAGCTTAGCCCCCTGGGGGTACAATGAGCAGTTCTTC; CDR3: CASSLAPWGYNEQFF
J: TRBJ2-3; D: NA; size: NA; V: TRBV7-3; DNA: TGTGCCAGCAGCTTAATGGGGATAACCACAGATACGCAGTATTTT; CDR3: CASSLMGITTDTQYF
J: TRBJ2-2; D: NA; size: NA; V: TRBV10-2; DNA: TGCGCCAGCACCTATATGGGCAGGGGTGGTACCGGGGAGCTGTTTTTT; CDR3: CASTYMGRGGTGELFF
J: TRBJ1-5; D: NA; size: NA; V: TRBV6-1; DNA: TGTGCCAGCAGTGAACGACAGCCTAGCAATCAGCCCCAGCATTTT; CDR3: CASSERQPSNQPQHF
J: TRBJ2-2; D: TRBD2; size: NA; V: TRBV6-5; DNA: TGTGCCAGCAGTAAAGGACTAGCGAGAACCGGGGAGCTGTTTTTT; CDR3: CASSKGLARTGELFF
J: TRBJ1-5; D: TRBD1; size: NA; V: TRBV2; DNA: TGTGCCAGCAGGGGGACACAGGGGAGCAATCAGCCCCAGCATTTT; CDR3: CASRGTQGSNQPQHF
J: TRBJ1-2; D: NA; size: NA; V: TRBV7-8; DNA: TGTGCCAGCAGCTTAGCGGGACGCAACGATAACTATGGCTACACCTTC; CDR3: CASSLAGRNDNYGYTF
J: TRBJ1-4; D: NA; size: NA; V: TRBV4-3; DNA: TGCGCCAGCAGGGGGAGGAATGAAAAACTGTTTTTT; CDR3: CASRGRNEKLFF
J: TRBJ1-3; D: NA; size: NA; V: TRBV18; DNA: TGTGCCAGCTCAGCAGGGGATAACACCATATATTTT; CDR3: CASSAGDNTIYF
J: TRBJ1-5; D: NA; size: once; V: TRBV6-5; DNA: TGTGCCAGCAGTCCGTACTCGAATCAGCCCCAGCATTTT; CDR3: CASSPYSNQPQHF
J: TRBJ1-4; D: NA; size: NA; V: TRBV19; DNA: TGTGCCAGTAGTGCGCAAGGAAATGAAAAACTGTTTTTT; CDR3: CASSAQGNEKLFF
J: TRBJ2-6; D: NA; size: NA; V: TRBV18; DNA: TGTGCCAGCTCACCAGGGACCTCCACTTCTGGGGCCAACGTCCTGACTTTC; CDR3: CASSPGTSTSGANVLTF
J: TRBJ1-2; D: NA; size: NA; V: TRBV6-5; DNA: TGTGCCAGCAGCCCGGGCGGGGCACGAGGCTACACCTTC; CDR3: CASSPGGARGYTF
J: TRBJ2-3; D: NA; size: NA; V: TRBV30; DNA: TGTGCCGGGGCCGGGGGACCCCGCACAGATACGCAGTATTTT; CDR3: CAGAGGPRTDTQYF
J: TRBJ2-1; D: TRBD2; size: NA; V: TRBV19; DNA: TGTGCCAGTAGCCCTAGCACCAAGACTAGCGGGAGGGGGGAGTTCTTC; CDR3: CASSPSTKTSGRGEFF
J: TRBJ1-1; D: NA; size: NA; V: TRBV9; DNA: TGTGCCAGCAGCGTAGAGCCAAACACTGAAGCTTTCTTT; CDR3: CASSVEPNTEAFF